This TCR beta chain was obtained from a study of blood T cells in healthy people across ages. Study outcomes and limitations: The study lacked donor CMV status, which possibly confounded expanded clonotype changes.

Investigators took around 10 milliliters of peripheral blood from every donor. Per-sample PBMC isolation yielded at least 6.5 million cells. Notes on this clonotype: Its antigen is still unknown.

Trimming removed 6 bases at V and 2 bases at J, with 13 bases between. The CDR3 length is 14 residues. The germline gives CDR1 SGHRS, CDR2 YFSETQ. For the second PCR, which ran for about 6 to 11 cycles, a sample-barcoded 5' primer and a J-beta primer mix were used. All cDNA molecules were each tagged by a template-switch adaptor with 12 random nucleotides. TCRdb ran MiXCR on the 5' RACE reads and lists one entry per CDR3 protein. Among 910,000 or so distinct CDR3 sequences listed, about 51% were seen once. This receptor was obtained from a woman aged 60-70 years in good health. This chain uses TRBV5-1 with TRBJ2-3; D gene uncertain. What was sequenced was blood. CDR3 nucleotides: TGCGCCAGCACCTCTATGGCCCTCACAGATACGCAGTATTTT. Translating it yields CASTSMALTDTQYF.